Following are 27 T cell receptor beta chains from one sample sequenced in a study of T cell repertoires in cytomegalovirus infection. From the reads, TCRdb called clonotypes with MiXCR, one entry per CDR3 protein. The repertoire holds approximately 910,000 distinct CDR3 sequences, less than 40% seen once, with over 13% in the top ten. The antigens for these receptors are not known. This material consisted of cultured CD8+ T cells from PBMCs, taken from culture after CMV antigen stimulation. Receptor source: a human donor in good health (CMV status not recorded). Some clones in this sample may be carry-over from other donors' samples.

The chain links TRBV4-1 to TRBJ2-2; tentative D call: TRBD1 (5 bases). The germline gives CDR1 MGHRA, CDR2 YSYEKL. The CDR3 runs 15 residues. V was clipped by 4 bases and J by 0 bases, with 9 bases between them. CDR3 nucleotides: TGCGCCAGCAGCCTTCGACAGACGAACACCGGGGAGCTGTTTTTT. It codes for CASSLRQTNTGELFF.

This clonotype was detected only a few times. The J gene is TRBJ1-2, the V gene TRBV12-3 or TRBV12-4, with D unresolved. The V end was cut by 6 bases, the J end by 5 bases, with 10 bases between. CDR3 length equals 12 residues. CDR3 sequence reads: CASSQAPYGYTF. Written as DNA, the CDR3 is TGTGCCAGCAGCCAAGCCCCTTATGGCTACACCTTC.

This clonotype was recorded many times. The V gene is TRBV7-8, the J gene TRBJ2-1; D gene unclear. Germline V CDR1 and CDR2: SGHVS, FQNEAQ. The CDR3 is 15 residues long. V lost 5 bases, J lost 0 bases, and 11 bases lay in between. The CDR3 sequence is CASSPRVSSYNEQFF. The CDR3, as DNA: TGTGCCAGCAGCCCCAGAGTCAGCTCCTACAATGAGCAGTTCTTC. The whole variable domain, remainder taken from reference TRBV7-8 and TRBJ2-1, is GAGVSQSPRYKVAKRGQDVALRCDPISGHVSLFWYQQALGQGPEFLTYFQNEAQLDKSGLPSDRFFAERPEGSVSTLKIQRTQQEDSAVYLCASSPRVSSYNEQFFGPGTRLTVL.

This clonotype was seen at least ten times. The chain couples TRBV4-1 to TRBJ2-1; 7 bases map to TRBD2. This CDR3 comprises 16 residues. V dropped 1 base and J dropped 4; count of bases not matched to a gene: 7. Per germline, CDR1 MGHRA and CDR2 YSYEKL. CDR3: CASSQAAGEAYNEQFF. The CDR3 nucleotides read TGCGCCAGCAGCCAAGCGGCGGGGGAGGCGTACAATGAGCAGTTCTTC.

This clonotype was counted a few times. The V and J genes are TRBV11-3 and TRBJ2-3; 7 bases map to TRBD2. Trimming cost V 4 bases and J 0 bases; bases outside gene matches: 7. The CDR3 runs 16 residues. Germline CDR1 is SGHNT and CDR2 is YENEEA. The CDR3 DNA reads TGTGCCAGCAGCTCTACTAGCGTGTCTAGCACAGATACGCAGTATTTT. Amino acids: CASSSTSVSSTDTQYF.

This clonotype was seen more than once but under ten times. The chain recombines TRBV11-3 with TRBJ1-1; TRBD1 agrees at 7 bases. The CDR3 runs to 13 residues. J lost 4 bases, V lost 5 bases, and 4 bases had no gene match. Germline values: CDR1 SGHNT, CDR2 YENEEA. The CDR3 is CASSADRTTEAFF. CDR3 DNA: TGTGCCAGCAGCGCGGACAGGACCACTGAAGCTTTCTTT.

A few counts support this clonotype. V and J are TRBV3-1 and TRBJ2-1; TRBD2 might be the D (6 bases). Trimming took 1 base from V and 1 from J, leaving 8 bases between them. CDR1 is LGHDT, CDR2 YNNKEL, per germline (reference sequence). The CDR3 is 15 amino acids. As DNA, the CDR3 is TGTGCCAGCAGCCAAGGGGGGGATTCCTACAATGAGCAGTTCTTC. The encoded protein is CASSQGGDSYNEQFF.

Ten or more counts support this clonotype. This chain connects TRBV6-1 to TRBJ1-5; D ambiguous. The CDR3 contains 19 residues. V lost 1 base and J 3 bases, leaving 22 bases between the germline ends. Germline-derived CDR1 and CDR2 are MNHNS and SASEGT. CDR3 sequence reads: CASSEGLLVVRPYNQPQHF. The DNA of the CDR3 is TGTGCCAGCAGTGAAGGTTTGTTAGTGGTCAGGCCCTACAATCAGCCCCAGCATTTT.

The V gene is TRBV28, the J gene TRBJ2-1, with 14 bases that match TRBD2. The CDR3 loop spans 20 amino acids. Germline V gives CDR1 MDHEN, CDR2 SYDVKM. V trimming: 2 bases; J trimming: 2 bases; junction bases outside the gene matches: 11. DNA for the CDR3: TGTGCCAGCAGTTTACGTGGACTAGCGGGGGGACTAGGTACCTACAATGAGCAGTTCTTC. Residues: CASSLRGLAGGLGTYNEQFF.

The chain has TRBV27 and TRBJ2-1, with TRBD2 matching 9 bases. CDR1 and CDR2 from the germline V gene are MNHEY and SMNVEV (reference sequence). The CDR3 is made up of 14 amino acids. The junction had 7 bases not matched to a gene; V was cut back by 10 bases and J by 3 bases. The CDR3 region is CAIRAGGDYNEQFF. As DNA, the CDR3 is TGTGCCATCAGAGCGGGGGGCGACTACAATGAGCAGTTCTTC.

This clonotype was observed a handful of times. This chain uses TRBV4-2 with TRBJ2-5, with 10 positions matching TRBD2. Trimming at V came to 1 base and at J to 5 bases, leaving 16 bases not matched to a gene. The CDR3 spans 19 residues. Germline V gene lookup returns CDR1 LGHNA and CDR2 YNFKEQ. The CDR3 reads CASSQGEGPSGGLLETQYF. The CDR3 coding sequence is TGTGCCAGCAGCCAAGGGGAGGGCCCTAGCGGGGGCTTGTTGGAGACCCAGTACTTC.

This clonotype was observed a few times. The chain is built from TRBV20-1 and TRBJ2-1, with 10 bases identical to TRBD2. Unmatched junction bases numbered 16, after V lost 8 bases and J lost 9 bases. The germline CDR1 and CDR2 sequences are DFQATT and SNEGSKA (reference sequence). CDR3 length: 15 residues. CDR3 nucleotide sequence: TGCAGTCTCCGGGCTAGCGGGGGTTCAGGGGCTGAGCAGTTCTTC. Amino acids: CSLRASGGSGAEQFF.

In the case of this clonotype: A much larger clone sits a single nucleotide away, making a read error possible. The chain employs TRBV7-6 and TRBJ2-5; D not certain. The CDR3 spans 16 residues. Germline V gives CDR1 SGHVS, CDR2 FNYEAQ. The CDR3 sequence is CVSSLGVRTPQETQYF. In DNA, the CDR3 is TGTGTCAGCAGCTTAGGTGTAAGGACCCCCCAAGAGACCCAGTACTTC.

This sequence joins TRBV28 and TRBJ2-5, with D perhaps TRBD1 (6 bases). Germline V gene data show CDR1 as MDHEN and CDR2 as SYDVKM. The CDR3 has 17 residues. The ends were cut back, 5 bases at V and 2 bases at J, with 21 bases in the middle. The DNA for the CDR3 is TGTGCCAGCAGTGCCGCGACAGGCCCACGAACTCAAGAGACCCAGTACTTC. It yields the protein CASSAATGPRTQETQYF.

There are many counts of this clonotype. This chain joins TRBV7-2 and TRBJ2-3; unclear D gene. The CDR3 has 15 amino acids. V lost 1 base and J lost 6, with 14 bases in between. Germline V lookup: CDR1 SGHTA, CDR2 FQGNSA. CDR3 DNA: TGTGCCAGCAGCTTAGAGGGCGACCCTGGGGATACGCAGTATTTT. Amino acid sequence: CASSLEGDPGDTQYF.

The CDR3 sequence is CASSTPWRGESTEAFF. Written as DNA, the CDR3 is TGTGCCAGTAGTACCCCGTGGAGGGGGGAGAGCACTGAAGCTTTCTTT. V usage is TRBV19 and J usage is TRBJ1-1, with D tentatively TRBD1 (6 bases). V gave up 4 bases and J gave up 4 bases, with 19 bases separating them. Germline V gene lookup returns CDR1 LNHDA and CDR2 SQIVND (reference sequence). This CDR3 has 16 residues.

This clonotype was detected ten times or more. The V call is TRBV7-9, the J call TRBJ2-1; 10 bases map to TRBD1. With V trimmed by 5 bases and J by 2 bases, 12 bases remained unmatched. This CDR3 contains 18 residues. Germline V gene lookup returns CDR1 SEHNR and CDR2 FQNEAQ (reference sequence). In DNA form, the CDR3 reads TGTGCCAGCAGCACCCGGGGACAGGGGCCCCCAGCCTACAATGAGCAGTTCTTC. Translated: CASSTRGQGPPAYNEQFF. The full variable domain, rest sourced from reference TRBV7-9 and TRBJ2-1, is DTGVSQNPRHKITKRGQNVTFRCDPISEHNRLYWYRQTLGQGPEFLTYFQNEAQLEKSRLLSDRFSAERPKGSFSTLEIQRTEQGDSAMYLCASSTRGQGPPAYNEQFFGPGTRLTVL.

This chain connects TRBV19 to TRBJ1-1; no definite D call. This CDR3 has 14 amino acids. From germline, CDR1 is LNHDA and CDR2 SQIVND (reference sequence). Trimming shortened V by 9 bases and J by 3 bases, and 17 bases separated the two germline ends. The CDR3 loop reads CASGRPHVDTEAFF. As DNA, the CDR3 is TGTGCCAGCGGCAGGCCCCACGTGGACACTGAAGCTTTCTTT.

This clonotype was detected only a few times. V and J are TRBV27 and TRBJ2-2, with D perhaps TRBD2 (6 bases). CDR1 is MNHEY, CDR2 SMNVEV, per germline (reference sequence). Between the trimmed V and J ends, which lost 11 bases and 1 base, there was a span of 8 bases. The CDR3 has 12 residues. The CDR3 sequence is CAGGMNTGELFF. As DNA, the CDR3 is TGTGCCGGCGGGATGAACACCGGGGAGCTGTTTTTT.

This clonotype came up a few times. V gene TRBV7-6 combines with J gene TRBJ2-7; a weak D match, TRBD2 (6 bases). This CDR3 has 14 amino acids. The germline V gene has CDR1 SGHVS and CDR2 FNYEAQ. V lost 5 bases and J lost 6, with 17 bases in between. The CDR3: CASSPIGRGGEQYF. CDR3 bases: TGTGCCAGCAGCCCTATTGGTAGGGGAGGCGAGCAGTACTTC.

This clonotype was recorded a few times. This chain connects TRBV7-6 to TRBJ2-1; no definite D call. This CDR3 comprises 13 residues. Trimming stripped 5 bases from V and 4 bases from J, with 9 bases between. In germline, CDR1 is SGHVS, CDR2 FNYEAQ. The CDR3 nucleotides are TGTGCCAGCAGCGGTACAGATTACAATGAGCAGTTCTTC. It is translated as CASSGTDYNEQFF.

Only a few counts were recorded for this clonotype. CDR3: CASTPGLTGYGYTF. CDR3 DNA sequence: TGTGCCAGTACCCCGGGGCTGACCGGGTATGGCTACACCTTC. The chain joins TRBV19 to TRBJ1-2; a possible D gene is TRBD1 (5 bases). V was trimmed by 7 bases and J by 5 bases, leaving 17 bases between them. Germline CDR1 is LNHDA and CDR2 is SQIVND (reference sequence). CDR3 length: 14 residues. The full variable domain, with the rest looked up from reference TRBV19 and TRBJ1-2, is DGGITQSPKYLFRKEGQNVTLSCEQNLNHDAMYWYRQDPGQGLRLIYYSQIVNDFQKGDIAEGYSVSREKKESFPLTVTSAQKNPTAFYLCASTPGLTGYGYTFGSGTRLTVV.

The J gene is TRBJ2-6, the V gene TRBV6-5; 9 bases line up with TRBD1. The ends lost 4 bases at V and 4 bases at J; junction bases unmatched: 5. Germline V lookup: CDR1 MNHEY, CDR2 SVGAGI. This CDR3 has 16 amino acids. The CDR3 loop is CASSSPQGAGANVLTF. The CDR3 coding sequence is TGTGCCAGCAGTTCCCCACAGGGGGCCGGGGCCAACGTCCTGACTTTC.

This clonotype has ten or more counts. The V and J genes are TRBV6-6 and TRBJ2-5; D ambiguous. Germline V gene lookup returns CDR1 MNHNY and CDR2 SVGAGI (reference sequence). The CDR3 sequence is 14 residues long. Trimming left V 8 bases short and J 1 base short, with 14 bases between. The chain's CDR3 is CASARASSQETQYF. The CDR3 nucleotides read TGTGCCAGCGCTCGAGCCTCGTCCCAAGAGACCCAGTACTTC.

The V call is TRBV27, the J call TRBJ1-5; D call uncertain. The CDR3 is 15 amino acids. The germline V and J ends were trimmed by 3 bases and 4 bases, with 13 bases remaining between them. Germline-derived CDR1 and CDR2 are MNHEY and SMNVEV (reference sequence). CDR3 DNA: TGTGCCAGCAGTTTTTCTACAGAGGGTAATCAGCCCCAGCATTTT. Its translation is CASSFSTEGNQPQHF.

The chain joins TRBV27 to TRBJ1-2, with D maybe TRBD1 (5 bases). The CDR3 consists of 20 residues. Germline CDR1 MNHEY, CDR2 SMNVEV (reference sequence). V lost 2 bases and J 3 bases, leaving 28 bases between the germline ends. This CDR3 reads CASSLIGGSRQHLVHYGYTF. In DNA form, the CDR3 reads TGTGCCAGCAGTTTAATCGGAGGCTCCCGACAGCATCTGGTACACTATGGCTACACCTTC.

The genes are TRBV12-3 or TRBV12-4 and TRBJ1-2, with a tentative D call TRBD1 (6 bases). The CDR3 is 18 amino acids. The V gene lost 5 bases and the J gene lost 4 bases, with 26 bases spanning the gap. The CDR3 DNA reads TGTGCCAGCAGTCCCCCCGGGGGGGGCCAGCTGTTGGGCTATGGCTACACCTTC. Translation gives CASSPPGGGQLLGYGYTF.